Listed here are 30 T cell receptor beta chains from one sample, sequenced in a study of OX40 agonist ivuxolimab in advanced cancers. The method was the immunoSEQ multiplex PCR assay. TCRdb's version of the immuneACCESS table is confined to in-frame rearrangements and falls short of the full clone set. An unresolved V gene accounts for under half of the shortfall where checked; the remainder is of unknown origin. In all, the sample holds roughly 72,000 clones, and roughly 80% of those were seen once. The ten largest clones take up about 5% of the sample. The sequencing here drew on CD4+ or CD8+ T cells sorted from blood, taken in a trial of the OX40 agonist ivuxolimab. The receptor source for this set is an adult with an advanced solid tumor such as melanoma, head and neck, liver or kidney cancer.

The chain employs TRBV7-2 and TRBJ2-7; TRBD1 agrees at 7 bases. Germline V gene lookup returns CDR1 SGHTA and CDR2 FQGNSA. Unmatched junction bases numbered 6, after V lost 4 bases and J lost 6 bases. The CDR3 spans 13 residues. The CDR3 spells CASSSRQGGEQYF. The CDR3 region has the DNA TGTGCCAGCAGCTCCCGACAGGGTGGCGAGCAGTACTTC.

V usage is TRBV11-3 and J usage is TRBJ1-6; D gene ambiguous. The CDR3 runs to 17 residues. Per germline, CDR1 SGHNT and CDR2 YENEEA. Trimming cost V 4 bases and J 6 bases, with 19 bases left between them. The CDR3 here is CASSSPAVPRANSPLHF. As DNA, the CDR3 is TGTGCCAGCAGCTCCCCGGCCGTTCCGCGAGCTAATTCACCCCTCCACTTT.

This chain connects TRBV4-1 to TRBJ1-5; D remains unclear. The CDR3 extends over 14 amino acids. Germline loops: CDR1 MGHRA, CDR2 YSYEKL. Trimming took off 6 bases at V and 2 bases at J, with 11 bases between the two ends. The CDR3 sequence is CASRLTGGNQPQHF. The CDR3 nucleotides read TGCGCCAGCAGACTGACCGGGGGCAATCAGCCCCAGCATTTT.

The chain has TRBV9 and TRBJ2-5; D may be TRBD1 or TRBD2 (5 bases each). This CDR3 contains 14 residues. Trimming removed 4 bases at V and 1 base at J, with 11 bases between. The germline V gene has CDR1 SGDLS and CDR2 YYNGEE. The CDR3 region has the DNA TGTGCCAGCAGCCCCGGGACGGTCCAAGAGACCCAGTACTTC. Amino acid sequence: CASSPGTVQETQYF.

The chain uses TRBV4-3 and TRBJ2-2; TRBD2 agrees at 9 bases. The length of the CDR3 is 16 residues. Germline lookup yields CDR1 LGHNA and CDR2 YSLEER. With 3 bases clipped from V and 0 bases from J, the junction kept 2 bases outside the gene matches. CDR3 bases: TGCGCCAGCAGCCACCTAGCGGGGACGAACACCGGGGAGCTGTTTTTT. This codes for CASSHLAGTNTGELFF.

The V call is TRBV7-9, the J call TRBJ2-5, with D maybe TRBD2 (6 bases). The V gene's germline CDR1 is SEHNR and CDR2 FQNEAQ (reference sequence). Trimming cost V 5 bases and J 2 bases, with 15 bases left between them. The CDR3 contains 15 residues. For the CDR3, the DNA is TGTGCCAGCAGCCTAAGACTAGTCGGTCAAGAGACCCAGTACTTC. Amino acids: CASSLRLVGQETQYF.

This chain uses TRBV13 with TRBJ2-3; D is perhaps TRBD2 (6 bases). The length of the CDR3 is 14 residues. Between the trimmed V and J ends, which lost 8 bases and 3 bases, there was a span of 15 bases. Germline CDR1 reads PRHDT; CDR2 reads FYEKMQ (reference sequence). The CDR3 reads CASSRAGRTDTQYF. The CDR3 DNA follows: TGTGCCAGCTCCCGGGCGGGGAGGACAGATACGCAGTATTTT.

The chain carries TRBV5-1 and TRBJ2-5; 9 bases are shared with TRBD1. The DNA end is more similar to TRBJ2-7, so the J call may be wrong. Germline lookup yields CDR1 SGHRS and CDR2 YFSETQ. The CDR3 covers 15 residues. The CDR3 here is CASSDPGQGSYEQYF. The CDR3 DNA reads TGCGCCAGCAGCGATCCGGGACAGGGTTCCTACGAGCAGTACTTC.

V and J are TRBV28 and TRBJ2-7; D is ambiguous. Germline loops: CDR1 MDHEN, CDR2 SYDVKM. The V gene lost 1 base and the J gene lost 0 bases, with 7 bases spanning the gap. The length of the CDR3 is 14 residues. In nucleotides, the CDR3 is TGTGCCAGCAGTTTATTTGTCGGCTCCTACGAGCAGTACTTC. Amino acid sequence: CASSLFVGSYEQYF. The full variable domain, completed using reference TRBV28 and TRBJ2-7, is DVKVTQSSRYLVKRTGEKVFLECVQDMDHENMFWYRQDPGLGLRLIYFSYDVKMKEKGDIPEGYSVSREKKERFSLILESASTNQTSMYLCASSLFVGSYEQYFGPGTRLTVT.

CDR3 in DNA: TGTGCCAGCAGTGGAACTAGCGGAAACACAGATACGCAGTATTTT. This sequence encodes CASSGTSGNTDTQYF. The chain carries TRBV6-4 and TRBJ2-3; TRBD2 agrees at 8 bases. Germline V gene sequence: CDR1 MRHNA, CDR2 SNTAGT. CDR3 length: 15 residues. Germline trimming cut 4 bases from V and 2 bases from J; bases unmatched to any gene: 5.

The chain joins TRBV2 to TRBJ2-5, with D tentatively TRBD1 (6 bases). The J call may be incorrect, as the DNA end agrees better with TRBJ2-7. The V gene's germline CDR1 is SNHLY and CDR2 FYNNEI. The CDR3 runs 14 residues. The CDR3 protein is CASLLQGYSDEQYF. For the CDR3, the DNA is TGTGCCAGCCTACTACAGGGTTATTCCGACGAGCAGTACTTC.

The genes are TRBV5-1 and TRBJ2-4, with no clear D. The CDR3 is made up of 15 amino acids. Germline values: CDR1 SGHRS, CDR2 YFSETQ. The V end lost 6 bases, the J end lost 1 base, and 14 bases lay between the germline ends. DNA of the CDR3: TGCGCCAGCACCCCCACCCCCACTGCCAAAAACATTCAGTACTTC. Protein sequence: CASTPTPTAKNIQYF.

The chain combines TRBV21-1 with TRBJ2-7; the listed D gene, TRBD2, was not tested against the DNA. TRBV21-1 is classified as a pseudogene. The CDR3 has 14 amino acids. The CDR3 DNA reads as TGTGCCAGCAGCAAAGGGGGAGGGAGCTACGAGCAGTACTTC. It encodes CASSKGGGSYEQYF.

This clone was detected only a few times. V is TRBV6-5 and J is TRBJ1-2; D may be TRBD1 (6 bases). Looked up from germline, CDR1 is MNHEY and CDR2 is SVGAGI. The CDR3 totals 14 residues. With 0 bases removed from V and 6 bases from J, the gap between germline ends came to 11 bases. CDR3 loop: CASSYSRGLDGYTF. CDR3 DNA: TGTGCCAGCAGTTACTCGCGGGGGCTGGATGGCTACACCTTC.

The V and J genes are TRBV7-8 and TRBJ2-7; TRBD1 is a possible D gene (6 bases). This CDR3 is 15 amino acids long. CDR1 is SGHVS and CDR2 is FQNEAQ in the germline V gene. V was clipped by 3 bases and J by 2 bases, with 14 bases between them. This CDR3 is CASSLGTGQAYEQYF. In nucleotides, the CDR3 is TGTGCCAGCAGCTTGGGGACGGGACAAGCCTACGAGCAGTACTTC.

The V gene is TRBV7-2, the J gene TRBJ2-2; D unresolved. CDR3 size: 14 residues. With 2 bases removed from V and 6 bases from J, the gap between germline ends came to 10 bases. Germline CDR1 SGHTA, CDR2 FQGNSA. For the CDR3, the DNA is TGTGCCAGCAGCTTAACCCTAGGCGCCGGGGAGCTGTTTTTT. Protein sequence: CASSLTLGAGELFF.

The chain employs TRBV7-6 and TRBJ2-5; either TRBD1 or TRBD2 may fit D (5 bases each). This CDR3 is 13 amino acids long. Trimming removed 5 bases from V and 3 bases from J, with 10 bases in between. From germline, CDR1 is SGHVS and CDR2 FNYEAQ. The CDR3 spells CASSLMGEETQYF. The CDR3 nucleotides read TGTGCCAGCAGCCTTATGGGGGAAGAGACCCAGTACTTC.

A single count supports this clone. This chain joins TRBV11-2 and TRBJ1-6; D uncertain. V lost 5 bases to trimming and J lost 7 bases, with 18 bases between them. CDR3 length: 16 residues. Germline V gene data show CDR1 as SGHAT and CDR2 as FQNNGV. In nucleotides, the CDR3 is TGTGCCAGCAGCCTACTGGCGATGATTAGGAATTCACCCCTCCACTTT. As protein: CASSLLAMIRNSPLHF.

The rearrangement uses TRBV5-4 and TRBJ2-3; maybe TRBD2 (6 bases). This CDR3 region has 14 residues. The V end lost 2 bases, the J end lost 5 bases, and 12 bases lay between the germline ends. Germline values: CDR1 SGHNT, CDR2 YYREEE (reference sequence). The CDR3 DNA sequence: TGTGCCAGCAGCTTCGGGGGAGACGGAGATACGCAGTATTTT. Amino acids: CASSFGGDGDTQYF. Together with reference TRBV5-4 and TRBJ2-3, the CDR3 gives the full variable domain: ETGVTQSPTHLIKTRGQQVTLRCSSQSGHNTVSWYQQALGQGPQFIFQYYREEENGRGNFPPRFSGLQFPNYSSELNVNALELDDSALYLCASSFGGDGDTQYFGPGTRLTVL.

V gene TRBV4-1 combines with J gene TRBJ1-2; 7 bases line up with TRBD1. There are 19 residues in the CDR3. V lost 1 base to trimming and J lost 4 bases; unmatched junction nucleotides: 18. Looked up from germline, CDR1 is MGHRA and CDR2 is YSYEKL. The CDR3 is CASSQVMRGRGSRSYGYTF. DNA of the CDR3: TGCGCCAGCAGCCAAGTGATGAGGGGGCGCGGGTCTCGGTCCTATGGCTACACCTTC.

The V gene is TRBV10-3, the J gene TRBJ2-3, with TRBD2 matching 11 bases. V shed 3 bases, J shed 0 bases, and the junction held 11 bases outside the gene matches. CDR3 length equals 19 residues. The germline V gene has CDR1 ENHRY and CDR2 SYGVKD. Here the CDR3 reads CAISDLSRGLAESTDTQYF. The CDR3 DNA reads TGTGCCATCAGTGACCTCTCGAGGGGACTAGCGGAAAGCACAGATACGCAGTATTTT.

This chain connects TRBV18 to TRBJ2-1, with 9 nucleotides matching TRBD1. Germline V gives CDR1 KGHSH, CDR2 LQKENI. V lost 5 bases and J lost 6; bases outside the gene matches: 8. This CDR3 region has 15 residues. The CDR3 protein is CASSKGQGVGNEQFF. CDR3 in DNA: TGTGCCAGCTCAAAGGGACAGGGCGTGGGCAATGAGCAGTTCTTC.

The chain combines TRBV28 with TRBJ1-5; D is undetermined. Germline V gene data show CDR1 as MDHEN and CDR2 as SYDVKM. This CDR3 has 15 residues. Trimming stripped 2 bases from V and 5 bases from J, with 13 bases between. The CDR3 DNA is TGTGCCAGCAGTTTAATTTTGGATTCCTATCAGCCCCAGCATTTT. This codes for CASSLILDSYQPQHF.

V and J are TRBV7-3 and TRBJ2-6, with no clear D. The CDR3 loop spans 15 amino acids. The V end was cut by 3 bases, the J end by 5 bases, with 11 bases between. Germline values: CDR1 SGHTA, CDR2 FQGTGA. The CDR3 region is CASSFGGSRANVLTF. In DNA form, the CDR3 reads TGTGCCAGCAGCTTTGGCGGAAGTCGGGCCAACGTCCTGACTTTC.

This clone was picked up a small number of times. V gene TRBV11-2 combines with J gene TRBJ1-6, with no clear D. Germline V lookup: CDR1 SGHAT, CDR2 FQNNGV. Trimming removed 5 bases at V and 10 bases at J, with 9 bases between. The CDR3 totals 12 residues. The CDR3 sequence is CASSTYSSPLHF. DNA of the CDR3: TGTGCCAGCAGCACCTATTCGTCACCCCTCCACTTT.

This clone has a single count. The rearrangement uses TRBV9 and TRBJ1-1; possible D gene TRBD1, 5 bases. The CDR3 has 15 amino acids. V gave up 5 bases and J gave up 2 bases, with 16 bases separating them. CDR1 and CDR2 (germline): SGDLS, YYNGEE. CDR3 coding DNA: TGTGCCAGCAGTCGGGGGACTGGGTTTAACACTGAAGCTTTCTTT. Amino acids: CASSRGTGFNTEAFF.

V usage is TRBV5-4 and J usage is TRBJ2-7, with a weak D call TRBD1 (6 bases). This CDR3 has 14 amino acids. Germline CDR1 SGHNT, CDR2 YYREEE (reference sequence). The V and J ends lost 0 bases and 6 bases respectively, with 13 bases between them. The CDR3 reads CASSLEGGRGEQYF. The CDR3 nucleotides are TGTGCCAGCAGCTTGGAAGGGGGACGGGGCGAGCAGTACTTC.

The chain uses TRBV19 and TRBJ1-4; D is uncertain. The CDR3 runs 15 residues. V was shortened by 9 bases and J by 8 bases, with 22 bases between the two germline ends. CDR1 is LNHDA and CDR2 is SQIVND in the germline V gene (reference sequence). DNA of the CDR3: TGTGCCAGCGAGAAGATGGGGTCAGGTTCAGAAAAACTGTTTTTT. It is translated as CASEKMGSGSEKLFF.

This clone was seen only a few times. J is TRBJ1-5 and V is TRBV19; 7 nucleotides agree with TRBD1. Looked up from germline, CDR1 is LNHDA and CDR2 is SQIVND (reference sequence). After removal of 6 bases from V and 2 bases from J, the junction contained 4 bases not matched to a gene. This CDR3 has 14 residues. For the CDR3, the DNA is TGTGCCAGTAGGTACAGGGGCGGCAATCAGCCCCAGCATTTT. Protein: CASRYRGGNQPQHF.

This clone showed up just once. The chain employs TRBV4-1 and TRBJ2-1; D gene ambiguous. Trimming took 1 base from V and 8 from J, leaving 3 bases between them. Looked up from germline, CDR1 is MGHRA and CDR2 is YSYEKL. The CDR3 covers 11 residues. CDR3 loop: CASSQVDEQFF. DNA for the CDR3: TGCGCCAGCAGCCAAGTAGATGAGCAGTTCTTC.